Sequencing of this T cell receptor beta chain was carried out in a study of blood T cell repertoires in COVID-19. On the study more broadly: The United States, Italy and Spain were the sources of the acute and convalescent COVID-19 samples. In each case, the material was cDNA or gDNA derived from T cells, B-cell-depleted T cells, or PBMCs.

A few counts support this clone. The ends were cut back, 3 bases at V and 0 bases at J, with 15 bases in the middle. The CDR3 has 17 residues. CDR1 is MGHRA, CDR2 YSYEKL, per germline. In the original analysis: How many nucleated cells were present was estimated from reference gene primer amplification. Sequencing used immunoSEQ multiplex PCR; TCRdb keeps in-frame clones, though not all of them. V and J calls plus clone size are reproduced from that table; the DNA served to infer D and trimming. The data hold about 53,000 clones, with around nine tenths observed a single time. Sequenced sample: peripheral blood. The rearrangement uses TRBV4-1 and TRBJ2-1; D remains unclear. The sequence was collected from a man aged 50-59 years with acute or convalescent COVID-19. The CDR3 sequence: CASSQVITPGSYNEQFF. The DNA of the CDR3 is TGCGCCAGCAGCCAGGTGATTACCCCGGGCTCCTACAATGAGCAGTTCTTC.